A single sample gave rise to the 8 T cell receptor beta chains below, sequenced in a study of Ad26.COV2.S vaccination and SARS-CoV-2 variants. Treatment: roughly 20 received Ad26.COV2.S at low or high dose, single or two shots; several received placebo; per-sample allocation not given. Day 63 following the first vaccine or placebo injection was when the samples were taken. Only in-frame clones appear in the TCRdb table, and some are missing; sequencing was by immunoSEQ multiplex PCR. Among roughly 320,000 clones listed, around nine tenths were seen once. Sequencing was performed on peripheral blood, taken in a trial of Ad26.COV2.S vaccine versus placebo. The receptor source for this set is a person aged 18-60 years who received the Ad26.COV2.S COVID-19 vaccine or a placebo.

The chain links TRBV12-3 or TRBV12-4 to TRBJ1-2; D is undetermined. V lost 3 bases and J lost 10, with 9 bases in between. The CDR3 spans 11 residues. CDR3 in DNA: TGTGCCAGCAGTTTTCTAGGTACCTACACCTTC. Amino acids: CASSFLGTYTF.

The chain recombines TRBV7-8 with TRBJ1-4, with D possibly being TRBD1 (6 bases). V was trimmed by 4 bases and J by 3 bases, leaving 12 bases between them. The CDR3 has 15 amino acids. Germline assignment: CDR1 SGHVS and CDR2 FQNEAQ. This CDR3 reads CASSSYRVPNEKLFF. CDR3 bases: TGTGCCAGCAGCTCCTACAGGGTCCCTAATGAAAAACTGTTTTTT.

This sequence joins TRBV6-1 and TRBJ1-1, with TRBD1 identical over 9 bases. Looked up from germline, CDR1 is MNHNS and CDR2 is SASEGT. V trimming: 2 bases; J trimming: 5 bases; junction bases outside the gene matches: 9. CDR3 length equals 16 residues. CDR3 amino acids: CASSENPGQGGTEAFF. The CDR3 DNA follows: TGTGCCAGCAGTGAAAATCCGGGACAGGGTGGGACTGAAGCTTTCTTT.

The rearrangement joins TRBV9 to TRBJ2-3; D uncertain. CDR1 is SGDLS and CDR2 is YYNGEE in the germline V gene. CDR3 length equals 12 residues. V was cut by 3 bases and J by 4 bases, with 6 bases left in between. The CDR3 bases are TGTGCCAGCAGCGAGACATCAGATACGCAGTATTTT. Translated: CASSETSDTQYF.

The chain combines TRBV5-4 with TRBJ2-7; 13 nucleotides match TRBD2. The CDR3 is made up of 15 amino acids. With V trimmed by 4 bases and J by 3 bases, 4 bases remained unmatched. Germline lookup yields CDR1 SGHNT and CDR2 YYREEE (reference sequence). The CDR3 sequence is CASSGGTSGVYEQYF. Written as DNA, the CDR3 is TGTGCCAGCAGCGGGGGGACTAGCGGGGTCTACGAGCAGTACTTC.

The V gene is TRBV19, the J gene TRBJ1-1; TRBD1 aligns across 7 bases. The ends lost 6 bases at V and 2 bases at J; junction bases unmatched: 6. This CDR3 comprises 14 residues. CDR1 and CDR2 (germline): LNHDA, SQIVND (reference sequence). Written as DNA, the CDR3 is TGTGCCAGTAGAGGCGACAGGGCTAACACTGAAGCTTTCTTT. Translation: CASRGDRANTEAFF.

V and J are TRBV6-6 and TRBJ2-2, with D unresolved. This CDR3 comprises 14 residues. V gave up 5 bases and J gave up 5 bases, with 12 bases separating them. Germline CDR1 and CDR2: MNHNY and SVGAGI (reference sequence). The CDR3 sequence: CASSPPEKTGELFF. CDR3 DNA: TGTGCCAGCAGTCCGCCCGAAAAAACCGGGGAGCTGTTTTTT.

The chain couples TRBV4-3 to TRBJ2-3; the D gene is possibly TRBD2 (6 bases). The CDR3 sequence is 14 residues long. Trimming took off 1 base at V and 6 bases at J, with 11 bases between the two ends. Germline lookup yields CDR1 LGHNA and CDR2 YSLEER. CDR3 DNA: TGCGCCAGCAGCCAAGGGGGGAGGAGGGATACGCAGTATTTT. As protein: CASSQGGRRDTQYF.